This TCR beta chain was captured in a study of T-cell memory formation after mild COVID-19. Overall study findings and caveats: Second-wave clones with a day 37 peak had unconfirmed SARS-CoV-2 specificity. Prior to infection, memory already included some responding clones, suggesting cross-reactive memory joined. Among contracting clones, CD4+ were mainly CM/EM and CD8+ enriched in EMRA.

There are a few counts of this clonotype. The antigen is unknown. UMIs and sample barcodes were carried by the TCR alpha and TCR beta cDNA libraries that 5'RACE produced using constant-segment primers. TCRdb independently ran MiXCR on the 5' RACE reads; one entry per CDR3 protein. The repertoire has 400,000 to 500,000 distinct CDR3 sequences, 20% of them found once; the top ten carry 8.4%. Germline V gene sequence: CDR1 SGDLS, CDR2 YYNGEE. Trimming cost V 0 bases and J 7 bases; bases outside gene matches: 4. This CDR3 comprises 15 residues. The chain carries TRBV9 and TRBJ1-6, with 7 bases fitting TRBD1. Sequencing was performed on PBMCs or a T cell subset sorted from them (not recorded which). The clonotype was recovered from an adult woman who had mild COVID-19 (a few samples of this study predate the infection). Cell type and time point are not known. CDR3 DNA sequence: TGTGCCAGCAGCGTAGGACAGGGACTCAATTCACCCCTCCACTTT. This translates into CASSVGQGLNSPLHF. The full variable domain, with the rest looked up from reference TRBV9 and TRBJ1-6, is DSGVTQTPKHLITATGQRVTLRCSPRSGDLSVYWYQQSLDQGLQFLIQYYNGEERAKGNILERFSAQQFPDLHSELNLSSLELGDSALYFCASSVGQGLNSPLHFGNGTRLTVT.